This TCR beta chain was sequenced for a study of T cell clones after liver transplantation. The length of the CDR3 is 15 residues. Germline CDR1 SGDLS, CDR2 YYNGEE. The ends lost 0 bases at V and 3 bases at J; junction bases unmatched: 1. TCRdb's copy holds only in-frame clones and misses some; the assay was immunoSEQ multiplex PCR. The data show 65,000 to 85,000 clones, around 84% seen once. V is TRBV9 and J is TRBJ2-7; 12 bases fit TRBD2. The sequencing used CD4+ T cells from blood, collected roughly 50 months after liver transplant. The source is a human patient who received a liver transplant. Certain T cells may be donor cells from the graft. The CDR3 DNA reads TGTGCCAGCAGCGTAGGGGGACTAGCGGGCTACGAGCAGTACTTC. Translated, it gives CASSVGGLAGYEQYF.